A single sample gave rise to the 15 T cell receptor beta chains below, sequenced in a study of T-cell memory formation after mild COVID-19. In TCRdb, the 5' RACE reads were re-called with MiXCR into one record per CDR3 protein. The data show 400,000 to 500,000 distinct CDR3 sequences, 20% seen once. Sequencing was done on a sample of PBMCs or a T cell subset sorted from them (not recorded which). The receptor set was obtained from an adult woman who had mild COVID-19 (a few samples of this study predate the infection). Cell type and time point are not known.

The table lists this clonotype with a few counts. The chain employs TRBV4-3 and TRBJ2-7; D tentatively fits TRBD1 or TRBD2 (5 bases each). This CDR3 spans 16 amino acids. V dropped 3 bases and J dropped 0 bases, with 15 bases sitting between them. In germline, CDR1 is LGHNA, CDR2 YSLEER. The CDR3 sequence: CASSQTLLGDSYEQYF. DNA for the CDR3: TGCGCCAGCAGCCAGACTTTACTAGGGGACTCCTACGAGCAGTACTTC.

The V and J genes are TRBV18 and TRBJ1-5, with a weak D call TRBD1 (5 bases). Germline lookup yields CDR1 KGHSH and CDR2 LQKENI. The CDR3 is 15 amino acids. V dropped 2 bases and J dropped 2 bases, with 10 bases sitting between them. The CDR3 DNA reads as TGTGCCAGCTCACCAGGCAGGGCAGGCAATCAGCCCCAGCATTTT. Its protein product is CASSPGRAGNQPQHF.

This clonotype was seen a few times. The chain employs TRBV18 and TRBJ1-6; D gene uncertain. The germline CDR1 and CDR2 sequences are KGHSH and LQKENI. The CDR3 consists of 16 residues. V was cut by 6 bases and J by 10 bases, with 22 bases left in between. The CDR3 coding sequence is TGTGCCAGCTCCCACGATCTGGGGTCGGGGAAATCACCCCTCCACTTT. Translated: CASSHDLGSGKSPLHF.

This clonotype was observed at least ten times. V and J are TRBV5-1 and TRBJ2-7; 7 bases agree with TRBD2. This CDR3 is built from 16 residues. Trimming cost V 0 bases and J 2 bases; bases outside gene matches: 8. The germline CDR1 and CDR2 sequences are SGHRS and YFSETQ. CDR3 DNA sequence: TGCGCCAGCAGCTTGGGATGGGGGGGTTCGGCCTACGAGCAGTACTTC. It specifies CASSLGWGGSAYEQYF.

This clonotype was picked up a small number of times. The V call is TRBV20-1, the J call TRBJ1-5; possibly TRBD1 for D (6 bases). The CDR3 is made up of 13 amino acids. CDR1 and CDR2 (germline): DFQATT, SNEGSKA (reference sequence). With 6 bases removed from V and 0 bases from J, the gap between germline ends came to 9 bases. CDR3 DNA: TGCAGTGCCAAGGGGGATAGCAATCAGCCCCAGCATTTT. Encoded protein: CSAKGDSNQPQHF.

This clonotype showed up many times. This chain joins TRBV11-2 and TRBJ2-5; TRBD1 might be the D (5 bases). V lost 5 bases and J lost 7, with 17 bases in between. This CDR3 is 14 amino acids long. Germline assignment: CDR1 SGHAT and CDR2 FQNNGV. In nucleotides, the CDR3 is TGTGCCAGCAGCCAGGGATTGGAGATGAGGACCCAGTACTTC. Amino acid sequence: CASSQGLEMRTQYF.

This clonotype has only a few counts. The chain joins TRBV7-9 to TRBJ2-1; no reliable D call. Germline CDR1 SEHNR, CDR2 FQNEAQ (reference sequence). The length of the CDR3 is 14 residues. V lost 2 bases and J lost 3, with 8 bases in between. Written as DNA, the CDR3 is TGTGCCAGCAGCTTATCCATGGGCTACAATGAGCAGTTCTTC. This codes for CASSLSMGYNEQFF.

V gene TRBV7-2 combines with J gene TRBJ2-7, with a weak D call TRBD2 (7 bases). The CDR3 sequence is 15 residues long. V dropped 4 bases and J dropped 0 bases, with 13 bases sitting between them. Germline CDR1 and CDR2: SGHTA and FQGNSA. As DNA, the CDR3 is TGTGCCAGCAGCTCCCAGGGGACTAACTCCTACGAGCAGTACTTC. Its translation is CASSSQGTNSYEQYF.

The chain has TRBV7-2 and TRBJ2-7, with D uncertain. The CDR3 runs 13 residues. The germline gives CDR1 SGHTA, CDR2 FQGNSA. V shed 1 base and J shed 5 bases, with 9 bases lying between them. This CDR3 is CASSLEGADEQYF. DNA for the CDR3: TGTGCCAGCAGCTTAGAGGGTGCGGACGAGCAGTACTTC.

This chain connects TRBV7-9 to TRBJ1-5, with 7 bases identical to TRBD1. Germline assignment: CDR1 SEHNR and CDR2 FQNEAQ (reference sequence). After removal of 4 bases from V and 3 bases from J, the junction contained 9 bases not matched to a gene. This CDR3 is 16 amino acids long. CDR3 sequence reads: CASSSWGQQTNQPQHF. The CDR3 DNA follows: TGTGCCAGCAGCTCCTGGGGACAGCAAACCAATCAGCCCCAGCATTTT.

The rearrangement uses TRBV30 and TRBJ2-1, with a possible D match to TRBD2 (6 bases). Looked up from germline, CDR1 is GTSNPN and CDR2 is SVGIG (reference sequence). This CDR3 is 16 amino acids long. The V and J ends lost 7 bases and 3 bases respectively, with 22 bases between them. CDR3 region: CASYHTLSGNYNEQFF. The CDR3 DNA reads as TGTGCCTCCTACCACACCCTTAGCGGAAACTACAATGAGCAGTTCTTC.

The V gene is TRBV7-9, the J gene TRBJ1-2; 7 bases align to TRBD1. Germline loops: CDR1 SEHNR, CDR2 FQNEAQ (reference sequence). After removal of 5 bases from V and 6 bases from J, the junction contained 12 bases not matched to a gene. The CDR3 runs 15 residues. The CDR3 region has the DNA TGTGCCAGCAGCGTATGGACCGGGACAGATGATGGCTACACCTTC. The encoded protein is CASSVWTGTDDGYTF. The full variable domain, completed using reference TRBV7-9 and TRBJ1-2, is DTGVSQNPRHKITKRGQNVTFRCDPISEHNRLYWYRQTLGQGPEFLTYFQNEAQLEKSRLLSDRFSAERPKGSFSTLEIQRTEQGDSAMYLCASSVWTGTDDGYTFGSGTRLTVV.

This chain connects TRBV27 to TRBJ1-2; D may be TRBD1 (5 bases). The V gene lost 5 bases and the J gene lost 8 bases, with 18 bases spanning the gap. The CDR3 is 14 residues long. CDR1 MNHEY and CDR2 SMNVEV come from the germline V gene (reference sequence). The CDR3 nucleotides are TGTGCCAGCAGTCCCATGCGCGGGACTTTGGGCTACACCTTC. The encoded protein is CASSPMRGTLGYTF.

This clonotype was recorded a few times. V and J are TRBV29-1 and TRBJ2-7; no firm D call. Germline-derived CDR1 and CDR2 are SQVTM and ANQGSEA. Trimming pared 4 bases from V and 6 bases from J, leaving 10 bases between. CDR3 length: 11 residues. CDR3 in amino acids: CSVGGDAEQYF. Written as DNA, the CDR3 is TGCAGCGTTGGGGGTGATGCCGAGCAGTACTTC.

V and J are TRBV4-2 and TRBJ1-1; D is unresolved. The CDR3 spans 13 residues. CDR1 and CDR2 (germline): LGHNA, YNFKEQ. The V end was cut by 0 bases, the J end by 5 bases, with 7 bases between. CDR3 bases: TGTGCCAGCAGCCAAGAGGGAGGAACTGAAGCTTTCTTT. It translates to CASSQEGGTEAFF.